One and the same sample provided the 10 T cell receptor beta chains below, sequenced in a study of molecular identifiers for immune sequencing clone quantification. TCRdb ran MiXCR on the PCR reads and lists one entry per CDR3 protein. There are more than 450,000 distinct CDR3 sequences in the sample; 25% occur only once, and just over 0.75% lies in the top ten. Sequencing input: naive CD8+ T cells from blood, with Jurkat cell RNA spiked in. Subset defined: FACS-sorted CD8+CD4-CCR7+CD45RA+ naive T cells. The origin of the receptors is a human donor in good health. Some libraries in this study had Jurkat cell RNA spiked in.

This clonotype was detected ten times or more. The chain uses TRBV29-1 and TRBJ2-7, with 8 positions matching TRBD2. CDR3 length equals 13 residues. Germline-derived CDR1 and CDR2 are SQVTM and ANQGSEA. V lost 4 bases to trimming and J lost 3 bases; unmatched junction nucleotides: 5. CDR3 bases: TGCAGCGTTGTCCGCCGGGAGGGCTACGAGCAGTACTTC. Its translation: CSVVRREGYEQYF.

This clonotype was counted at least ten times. CDR3 coding DNA: TGTGCCAGCAGCTTAGATCAAGCCAGCGTCCAAGAGACCCAGTACTTC. Amino acid sequence: CASSLDQASVQETQYF. The chain carries TRBV11-2 and TRBJ2-5; D is unclear. Germline CDR1 reads SGHAT; CDR2 reads FQNNGV. The CDR3 is 16 residues long. With 0 bases removed from V and 1 base from J, the gap between germline ends came to 12 bases.

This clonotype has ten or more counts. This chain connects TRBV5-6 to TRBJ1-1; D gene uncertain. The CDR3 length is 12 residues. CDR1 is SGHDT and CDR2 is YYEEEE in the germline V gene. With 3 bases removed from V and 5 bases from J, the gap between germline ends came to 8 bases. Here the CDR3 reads CASSSHGTEAFF. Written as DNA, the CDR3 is TGTGCCAGCAGCTCCCACGGGACTGAAGCTTTCTTT.

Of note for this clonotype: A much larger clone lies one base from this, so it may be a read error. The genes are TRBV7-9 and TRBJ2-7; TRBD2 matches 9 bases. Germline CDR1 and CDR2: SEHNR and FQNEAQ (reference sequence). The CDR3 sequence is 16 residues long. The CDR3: CARSLELAGSSYEQYF. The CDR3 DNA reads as TGTGCCCGCAGCTTAGAGCTAGCGGGAAGCTCCTACGAGCAGTACTTC.

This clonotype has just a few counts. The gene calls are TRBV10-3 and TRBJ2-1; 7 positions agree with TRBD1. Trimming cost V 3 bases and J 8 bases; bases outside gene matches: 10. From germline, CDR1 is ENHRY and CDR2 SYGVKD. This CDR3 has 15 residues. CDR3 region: CAISEQGTVRDEQFF. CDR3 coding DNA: TGTGCCATCAGTGAACAGGGGACGGTTCGCGATGAGCAGTTCTTC.

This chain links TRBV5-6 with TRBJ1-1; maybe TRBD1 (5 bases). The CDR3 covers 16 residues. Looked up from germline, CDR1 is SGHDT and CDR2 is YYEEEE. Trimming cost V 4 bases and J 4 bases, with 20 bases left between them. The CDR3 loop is CASSPPVGRVFTEAFF. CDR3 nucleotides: TGTGCCAGCAGCCCCCCGGTCGGCAGGGTGTTCACTGAAGCTTTCTTT.

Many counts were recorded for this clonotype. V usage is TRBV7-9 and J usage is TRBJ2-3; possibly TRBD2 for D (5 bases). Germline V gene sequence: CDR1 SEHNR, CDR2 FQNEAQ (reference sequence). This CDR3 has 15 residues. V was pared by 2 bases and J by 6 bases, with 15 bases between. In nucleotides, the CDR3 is TGTGCCAGCAGCTTACTGGGCGGGCCTGGGGATACGCAGTATTTT. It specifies CASSLLGGPGDTQYF.

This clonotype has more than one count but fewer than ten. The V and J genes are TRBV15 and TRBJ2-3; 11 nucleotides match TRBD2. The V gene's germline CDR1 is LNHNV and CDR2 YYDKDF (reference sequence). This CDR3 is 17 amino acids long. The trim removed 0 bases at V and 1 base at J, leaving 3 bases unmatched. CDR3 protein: CATSREAGLAGTDTQYF. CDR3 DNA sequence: TGTGCCACCAGCAGAGAGGCGGGACTAGCGGGCACAGATACGCAGTATTTT.

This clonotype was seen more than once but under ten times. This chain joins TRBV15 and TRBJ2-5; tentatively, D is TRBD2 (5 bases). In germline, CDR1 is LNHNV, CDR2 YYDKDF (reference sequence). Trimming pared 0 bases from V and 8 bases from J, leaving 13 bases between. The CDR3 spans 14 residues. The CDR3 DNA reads TGTGCCACCAGCAGAGATGATTCCCTAGCTACCCAGTACTTC. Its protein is CATSRDDSLATQYF.

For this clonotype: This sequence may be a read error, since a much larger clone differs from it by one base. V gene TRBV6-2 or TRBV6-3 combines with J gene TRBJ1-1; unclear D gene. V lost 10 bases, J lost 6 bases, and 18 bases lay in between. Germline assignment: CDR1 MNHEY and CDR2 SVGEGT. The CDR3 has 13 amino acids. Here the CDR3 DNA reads TGTGCCACCGCCCTTGGAGGTTGGGCTGAAGCTTTCTTT. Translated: CATALGGWAEAFF.